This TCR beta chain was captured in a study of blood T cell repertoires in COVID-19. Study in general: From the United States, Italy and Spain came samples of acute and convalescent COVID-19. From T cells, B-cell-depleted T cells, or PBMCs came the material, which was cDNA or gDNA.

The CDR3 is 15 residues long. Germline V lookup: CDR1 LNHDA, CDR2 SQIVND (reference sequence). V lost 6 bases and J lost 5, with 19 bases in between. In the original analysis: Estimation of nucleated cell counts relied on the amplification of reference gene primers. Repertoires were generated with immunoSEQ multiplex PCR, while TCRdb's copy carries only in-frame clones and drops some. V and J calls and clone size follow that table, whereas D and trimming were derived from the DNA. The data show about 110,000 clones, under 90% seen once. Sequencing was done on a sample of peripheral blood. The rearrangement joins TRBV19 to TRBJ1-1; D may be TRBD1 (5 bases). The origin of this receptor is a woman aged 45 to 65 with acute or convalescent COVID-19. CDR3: CASRPGGAGRTEAFF. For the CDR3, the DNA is TGTGCCAGTAGGCCTGGTGGGGCAGGGCGGACTGAAGCTTTCTTT.